The source of this T cell receptor beta chain is a study of T cells in Graves' hyperthyroidism and ophthalmopathy. TCR beta CDR3 region amplification was performed from RNA transcripts. The HTBI primer set was used in a first-round RT-PCR of the TCR CDR3. TCRdb passed the multiplex PCR reads through MiXCR, listing each CDR3 protein once. Of around 700,000 distinct CDR3 sequences in the sample, roughly a sixth were seen once. PBMCs stemmed from 8.5 to 10 ml fresh peripheral blood. For this clonotype: The antigen is not known.

The CDR3 has 18 amino acids. Deletions cut 0 bases from V and 0 bases from J, with 14 bases between. Germline loops: CDR1 LNHNV, CDR2 YYDKDF (reference sequence). Study outcomes and limitations: Ophthalmopathy was model-predicted a median roughly 6.2 months pre-onset.

Specimen: blood. The chain carries TRBV15 and TRBJ2-2; unclear D gene. This TCR was sampled from a woman aged 45-65 years with Graves' hyperthyroidism that later progressed to Graves' ophthalmopathy. The CDR3 DNA reads as TGTGCCACCAGCAGAGATCAATGGCAGGAGACGAACACCGGGGAGCTGTTTTTT. It specifies CATSRDQWQETNTGELFF. Supplemented by reference TRBV15 and TRBJ2-2, the full variable domain reads DAMVIQNPRYQVTQFGKPVTLSCSQTLNHNVMYWYQQKSSQAPKLLFHYYDKDFNNEADTPDNFQSRRPNTSFCFLDIRSPGLGDTAMYLCATSRDQWQETNTGELFFGEGSRLTVL.